The 5 T cell receptor beta chains below were found in one sample sequenced in a study of long-term antiretroviral therapy in people with HIV. Samples were assayed with immunoSEQ v3.0 at survey level. The method was immunoSEQ multiplex PCR; TCRdb's version includes in-frame clones alone and lacks a portion of them. The sample contains around 29,000 clones, around 89% of which appear only once. The material sequenced was unsorted PBMCs, taken 3.2 years before starting antiretroviral therapy. The receptors come from a man between 45 and 60 years old with HIV.

This clone has a single count. The V gene is TRBV5-6, the J gene TRBJ2-7; possibly TRBD2 for D (6 bases). The V end lost 0 bases, the J end lost 7 bases, and 20 bases lay between the germline ends. Germline lookup yields CDR1 SGHDT and CDR2 YYEEEE. The CDR3 extends over 16 amino acids. Written as DNA, the CDR3 is TGTGCCAGCAGCTTGGTATGGGGGGACTCTCTTTGGGAGCAGTACTTC. Protein: CASSLVWGDSLWEQYF.

The CDR3 spells CASSVLGTSGEETQYF. CDR3 in DNA: TGCGCCAGCAGCGTCCTCGGGACTAGCGGGGAGGAGACCCAGTACTTC. The chain couples TRBV5-1 to TRBJ2-5; TRBD2 agrees at 13 bases. Germline V gene sequence: CDR1 SGHRS, CDR2 YFSETQ. The V gene end was trimmed by 4 bases and the J gene end by 5 bases; junction bases not matched to a gene: 8. The CDR3 loop spans 16 amino acids.

The chain recombines TRBV7-3 with TRBJ2-2; D gene unclear. CDR3 length: 12 residues. V lost 5 bases, J lost 8 bases, and 9 bases lay in between. The germline CDR1 and CDR2 sequences are SGHTA and FQGTGA. CDR3 DNA: TGTGCCAGCAGCATTAACGGGGGGGAGCTGTTTTTT. It translates to CASSINGGELFF.

The chain recombines TRBV9 with TRBJ1-2; D remains unclear. CDR1 is SGDLS, CDR2 YYNGEE, per germline. The CDR3 length is 12 residues. Trimming removed 3 bases at V and 8 bases at J, with 11 bases between. The CDR3 spells CASSAISKGYTF. DNA of the CDR3: TGTGCCAGCAGCGCGATCTCTAAGGGCTACACCTTC.

The V and J genes are TRBV6-5 and TRBJ2-7; TRBD1 matches 7 bases. The CDR3 sequence is 14 residues long. The V gene end was trimmed by 5 bases and the J gene end by 3 bases; junction bases not matched to a gene: 7. Germline CDR1 reads MNHEY; CDR2 reads SVGAGI. CDR3 nucleotides: TGTGCCAGCAGTAGACAGGGTAAAGGCTACGAGCAGTACTTC. This gives the protein CASSRQGKGYEQYF.